Listed here is a single T cell receptor beta chain. Its antigen remains unknown. The data belong to a study of shared clonotypes between healthy human individuals. Overall study results and limits: The study found lower generation probabilities in non-shared clonotypes than in those shared by all four donors.

The data were produced by immunoSEQ multiplex PCR, yet TCRdb's version contains in-frame clones alone and is incomplete. The data show under 1,100,000 clones, approximately 72% seen once. V was pared by 5 bases and J by 5 bases, with 13 bases between. Germline CDR1 and CDR2: SEHNR and FQNEAQ (reference sequence). This CDR3 comprises 13 residues. The chain couples TRBV7-9 to TRBJ2-7, with D maybe TRBD2 (5 bases). The sequencing sample was made of memory CD4+ T cells sorted from blood. Sample subset: CD45RA-negative fraction. The sequence was obtained from a man between 18 and 29 years old in good health. CDR3 residues: CASSDSVDHEQYF. CDR3 DNA sequence: TGTGCCAGCAGCGATAGCGTGGATCACGAGCAGTACTTC.